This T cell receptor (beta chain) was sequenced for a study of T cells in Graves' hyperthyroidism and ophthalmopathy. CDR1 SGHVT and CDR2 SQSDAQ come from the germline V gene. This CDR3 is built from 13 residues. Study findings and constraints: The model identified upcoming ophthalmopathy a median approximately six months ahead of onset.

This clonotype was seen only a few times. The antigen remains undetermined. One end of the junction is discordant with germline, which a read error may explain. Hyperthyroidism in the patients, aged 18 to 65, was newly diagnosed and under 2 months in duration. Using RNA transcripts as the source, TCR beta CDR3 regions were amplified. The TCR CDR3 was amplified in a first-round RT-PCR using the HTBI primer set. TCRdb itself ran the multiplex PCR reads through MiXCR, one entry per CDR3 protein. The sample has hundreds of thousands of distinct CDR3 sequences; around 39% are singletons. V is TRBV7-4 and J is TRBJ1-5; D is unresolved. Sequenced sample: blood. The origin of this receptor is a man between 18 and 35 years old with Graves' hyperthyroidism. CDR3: CASSHPGNQPQHF. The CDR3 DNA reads TGCGCCAGCAGCCACCCGGGTAATCAGCCCCAGCATTTT.